This is a list of T cell receptor beta chains from one sample in a study of control samples from healthy donors and cancer patients. Using immunoSEQ multiplex PCR, the repertoire was profiled, and TCRdb retains in-frame clones only, with some absent. Of fewer than 90,000 clones in the sample, 94% were seen once. The sequenced sample was blood. These receptors were taken from a woman in her forties in good health. The CDR3 runs from the conserved cysteine through the conserved F or W. The order of the fields is CDR3 DNA, CDR3 protein, V gene, D gene, J gene, clone size. The D gene is left open where the match is weak. Some rows mark clone size as missing; the rest say once, few, many or name a class of expanded clone.

CDR3nt: TGCGCCAGCAGCTTGGACGGCTCCTCCTACAATGAGCAGTTCTTC; CDR3aa: CASSLDGSSYNEQFF; v_gene: TRBV5-1; d_gene: -; j_gene: TRBJ2-1; abundance: few
CDR3nt: TGCGCCAGCAGCTCGGGACAGGGAGTTGACACTGAAGCTTTCTTT; CDR3aa: CASSSGQGVDTEAFF; v_gene: TRBV5-1; d_gene: TRBD1; j_gene: TRBJ1-1; abundance: -
CDR3nt: TGCGCCAGCAGCGAGGAGCGGGCGAGCTCCTACAATGAGCAGTTCTTC; CDR3aa: CASSEERASSYNEQFF; v_gene: TRBV5-1; d_gene: -; j_gene: TRBJ2-1; abundance: -
CDR3nt: TGTGCCAGCAGCTCAGGCACCGGGGAGCTGTTTTTT; CDR3aa: CASSSGTGELFF; v_gene: TRBV9; d_gene: -; j_gene: TRBJ2-2; abundance: -
CDR3nt: TGTGCCAGCAGCCAACAGGAGTTAGAGACCCAGTACTTC; CDR3aa: CASSQQELETQYF; v_gene: TRBV12-3/TRBV12-4; d_gene: -; j_gene: TRBJ2-5; abundance: -
CDR3nt: TGTGCCAGCAGGGACGGGGCCGCCTACGAGCAGTACTTC; CDR3aa: CASRDGAAYEQYF; v_gene: TRBV12-3/TRBV12-4; d_gene: -; j_gene: TRBJ2-7; abundance: -
CDR3nt: TGTGCCAGCAGCCCCTCGACAGGGGTGGAGACCCAGTACTTC; CDR3aa: CASSPSTGVETQYF; v_gene: TRBV6-2/TRBV6-3; d_gene: TRBD1; j_gene: TRBJ2-5; abundance: -
CDR3nt: TGTGCCAGCAGTCCCACCGGACAGATTGGGTTTAGCAATCAGCCCCAGCATTTT; CDR3aa: CASSPTGQIGFSNQPQHF; v_gene: TRBV27; d_gene: -; j_gene: TRBJ1-5; abundance: -
CDR3nt: TGTGCCAGCAGTGACCTCAGGGGTATGCAGCCCCAGCATTTT; CDR3aa: CASSDLRGMQPQHF; v_gene: TRBV2; d_gene: -; j_gene: TRBJ1-5; abundance: -
CDR3nt: TGTGCTAGTGCCTGGGGCGCAGGGGACTATGGCTACACCTTC; CDR3aa: CASAWGAGDYGYTF; v_gene: TRBV12-5; d_gene: -; j_gene: TRBJ1-2; abundance: -
CDR3nt: TGTGCCAGCAGTGGGGACCTCCGGGACAGCGAAGTGAACACTGAAGCTTTCTTT; CDR3aa: CASSGDLRDSEVNTEAFF; v_gene: TRBV6-2/TRBV6-3; d_gene: TRBD1; j_gene: TRBJ1-1; abundance: -